Sequencing of this T cell receptor (beta chain) was carried out in a study of identical twins (dated by TCRdb to between 2015 and 2016). With regard to the full study: To test whether fetal clonotypes persist, the study used deep sequencing on TCR alpha and beta repertoires from monozygotic twins, unrelated adults of various ages, and cord blood. To rule out contamination, replicate twin experiments were performed at different times with different library preparation protocols.

At the junction V is shortened by 6 bases and J by 2 bases, with 11 bases in between. The germline V gene (reference sequence) gives CDR1 as DFQATT and CDR2 as SNEGSKA. Measured from the cysteine to the phenylalanine, the CDR3 is 13 residues long. Kept here is only the CDR3 DNA, which spans 39 bases and is read in frame from base 1. The library was obtained by 5' RACE. The sample was run on an Illumina HiSeq 2000. Template switching added a universal primer binding site, and the final cDNA carried a unique molecular identifier that allowed TCR cDNA molecules to be counted accurately. Specific primers in the conserved constant-segment region were used to synthesize first-strand cDNA for the TCR alpha and beta chains. To control for contamination, every cDNA library was double barcoded, receiving both a SMART-Mk sample barcode and Illumina barcodes. TruSeq adapter sequences and Illumina sample barcodes were added in two successive PCR steps. Sequencing of the TCR alpha and beta cDNA libraries was done on the Illumina HiSeq platform using custom primers. The authors' pipeline ran thus. MiGEC was used to process raw reads and extract unique molecular identifiers, and MiXCR was used to find CDR3 positions. Recombination models were inferred per individual with the repgenHMM and IGoR tools using an EM algorithm. The analysis of shared clonotypes was done with the tcR package in R, with sharing normalized by the product of cloneset sizes. To study raw recombination free of thymic and clonal selection effects, out-of-frame nonproductive sequences were analyzed. TCRdb took the public reads, trimmed them with fastp at Q25, ran MiXCR for clone calling and kept in-frame beta chains. Merged by CDR3 protein, the rows form single entries marked with the most common genes and DNA. TCRdb, rather than the study authors, made the V and J calls. The sample yields fewer than 250,000 distinct CDR3 sequences; about 7.5% were counted once. The top ten hold around 5% of the sample.

General conclusions and limits of the study: Invariant T cells such as MAIT and iNKT could partly confound zero-insertion analyses, though diverse VJ usage argued against this for most clonotypes. A weaker excess of twin sharing was found in beta out-of-frame sequences because the signal-to-noise ratio was lowered by fewer shared sequences. Fewer insertions were carried by abundant cord blood beta clonotypes; a weaker similar trend was observed in young adult naive repertoires, while no such trend was observed in memory repertoires. Recombination models systematically underestimated out-of-frame TCR alpha sharing in monozygotic twins but agreed with sharing between unrelated individuals. Conclusions relied on cross-sectional statistical analysis, since the same donors could not be followed over many years. Compared with coincidental sharing between unrelated individuals, out-of-frame TCR alpha sequences shared between twins showed an excess of sequences with low generation probability.

Note on this clonotype: The clone's antigen remains unknown. It has no much larger one-base neighbor in the sample; base qualities were not kept.

Only healthy Caucasian donors were included. Three pairs of female monozygotic twins, all aged about 18 to 30 years, were included in the twin cohort. Positive isolation kits from Invitrogen were used to isolate CD4+ and CD8+ T cell populations. This same sample was also part of a study on yellow fever vaccine responses in identical twins. As that second paper reports: The T cell response to vaccination in identical twins was reported by the authors to appear partly convergent and partly personalized. In the study, vaccine-responding T cell clones were precisely tracked in identical twins.

The sequenced material came from CD8+ T cells sorted from blood. This sequence was found in a woman aged 18-29 years in good health. Rearrangement joined TRBV20-1 to TRBJ2-1, with the D gene not clear enough to name. The nucleotide sequence reads TGCAGTGCCCTGCTAGGTACCTACAATGAGCAGTTCTTC. This yields the protein CSALLGTYNEQFF.